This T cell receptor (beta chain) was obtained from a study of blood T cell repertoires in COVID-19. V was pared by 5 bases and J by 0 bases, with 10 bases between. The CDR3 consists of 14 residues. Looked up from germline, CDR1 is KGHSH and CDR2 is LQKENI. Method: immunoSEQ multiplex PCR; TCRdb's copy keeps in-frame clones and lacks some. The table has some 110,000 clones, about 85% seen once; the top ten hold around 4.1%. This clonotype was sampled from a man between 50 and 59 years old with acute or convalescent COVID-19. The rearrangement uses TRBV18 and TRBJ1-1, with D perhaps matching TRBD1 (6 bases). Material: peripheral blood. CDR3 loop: CASSSTGMNTEAFF. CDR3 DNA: TGTGCCAGCTCATCGACAGGCATGAACACTGAAGCTTTCTTT.